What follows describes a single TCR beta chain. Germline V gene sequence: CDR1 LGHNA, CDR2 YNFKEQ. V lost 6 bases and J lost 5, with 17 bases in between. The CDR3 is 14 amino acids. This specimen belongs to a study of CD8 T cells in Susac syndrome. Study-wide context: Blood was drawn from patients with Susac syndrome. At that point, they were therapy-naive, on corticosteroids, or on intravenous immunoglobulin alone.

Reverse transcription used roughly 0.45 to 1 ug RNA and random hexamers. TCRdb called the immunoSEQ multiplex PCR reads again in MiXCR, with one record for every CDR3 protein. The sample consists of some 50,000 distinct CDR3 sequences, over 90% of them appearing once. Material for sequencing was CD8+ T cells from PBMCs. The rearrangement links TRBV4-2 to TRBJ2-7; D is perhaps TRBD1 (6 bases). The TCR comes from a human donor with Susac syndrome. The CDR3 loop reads CASSAGTRSNEQYF. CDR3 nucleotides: TGTGCCAGCAGTGCCGGGACAAGGTCCAACGAGCAGTACTTC.